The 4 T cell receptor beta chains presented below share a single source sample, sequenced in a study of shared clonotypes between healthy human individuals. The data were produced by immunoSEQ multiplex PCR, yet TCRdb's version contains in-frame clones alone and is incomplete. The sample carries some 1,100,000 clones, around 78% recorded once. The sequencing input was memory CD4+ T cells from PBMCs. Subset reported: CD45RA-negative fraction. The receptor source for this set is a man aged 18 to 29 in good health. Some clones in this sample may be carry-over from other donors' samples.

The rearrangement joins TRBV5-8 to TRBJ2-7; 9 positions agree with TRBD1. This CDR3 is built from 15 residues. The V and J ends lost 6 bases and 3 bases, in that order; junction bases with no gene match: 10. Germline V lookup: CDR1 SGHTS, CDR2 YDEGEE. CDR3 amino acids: CASTPGWDRDYEQYF. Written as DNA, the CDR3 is TGTGCCAGCACCCCTGGGTGGGACAGGGACTACGAGCAGTACTTC.

CDR3 coding DNA: TGTGCCAGCAGCCCGGGACAGGACATCTACGAGCAGTACTTC. As protein: CASSPGQDIYEQYF. This rearrangement joins TRBV9 to TRBJ2-7; the match to TRBD1 covers 8 bases. Germline CDR1 SGDLS, CDR2 YYNGEE. The CDR3 spans 14 residues. V dropped 4 bases and J dropped 3; count of bases not matched to a gene: 6.

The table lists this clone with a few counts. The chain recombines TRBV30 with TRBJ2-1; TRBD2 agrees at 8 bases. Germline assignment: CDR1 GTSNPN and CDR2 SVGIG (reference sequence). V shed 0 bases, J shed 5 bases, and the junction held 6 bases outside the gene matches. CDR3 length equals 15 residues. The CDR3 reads CAWSVQAGAHNEQFF. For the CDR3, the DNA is TGTGCCTGGAGTGTACAAGCGGGAGCACACAATGAGCAGTTCTTC. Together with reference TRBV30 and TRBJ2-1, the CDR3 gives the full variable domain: SQTIHQWPATLVQPVGSPLSLECTVEGTSNPNLYWYRQAAGRGLQLLFYSVGIGQISSEVPQNLSASRPQDRQFILSSKKLLLSDSGFYLCAWSVQAGAHNEQFFGPGTRLTVL.

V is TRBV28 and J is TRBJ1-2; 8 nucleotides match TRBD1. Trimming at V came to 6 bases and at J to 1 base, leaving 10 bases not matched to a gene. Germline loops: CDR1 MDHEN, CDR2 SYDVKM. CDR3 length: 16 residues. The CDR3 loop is CASRADRASVNYGYTF. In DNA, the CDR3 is TGTGCCAGCAGGGCGGACAGGGCATCTGTTAACTATGGCTACACCTTC.